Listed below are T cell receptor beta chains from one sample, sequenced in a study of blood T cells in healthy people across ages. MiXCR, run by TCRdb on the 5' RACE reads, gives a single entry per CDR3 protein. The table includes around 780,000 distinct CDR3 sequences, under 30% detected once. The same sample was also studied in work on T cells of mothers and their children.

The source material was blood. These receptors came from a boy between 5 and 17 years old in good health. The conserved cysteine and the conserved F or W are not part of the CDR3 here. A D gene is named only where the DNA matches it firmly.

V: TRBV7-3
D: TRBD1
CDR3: ASSLTGGEGSPLH

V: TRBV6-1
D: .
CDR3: ASSENLPQH

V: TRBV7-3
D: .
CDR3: ASSSNVLSGANVLT

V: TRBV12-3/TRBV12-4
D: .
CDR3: ASSFGGTNEKLF

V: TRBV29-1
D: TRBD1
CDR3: SVGTGGGEKLF

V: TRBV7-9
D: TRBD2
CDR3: ASSWTSGGSEQF

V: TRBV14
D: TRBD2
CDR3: ASSQVAGSNEQF

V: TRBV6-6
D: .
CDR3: ASSYSSSPRQY

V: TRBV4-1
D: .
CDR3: ACNGGSYNEQF

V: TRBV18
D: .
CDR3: ASSQSPPDTQY

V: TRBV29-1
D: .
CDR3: SVYSRETQY

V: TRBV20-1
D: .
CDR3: SAKASGNLYSNQPQH

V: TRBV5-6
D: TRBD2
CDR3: ASSLSLAGALYQETQY

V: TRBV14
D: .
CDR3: ASSQLDSAVRETQY

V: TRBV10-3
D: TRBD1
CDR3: AITNGTVRAGELF

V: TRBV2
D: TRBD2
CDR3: ASSVERGDTGELF

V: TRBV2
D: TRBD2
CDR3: ASRERGLAVTDTQY

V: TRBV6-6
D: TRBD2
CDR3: ASSYLPMGLAGGLREQY

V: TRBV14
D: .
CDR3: ASSPRTSPLH

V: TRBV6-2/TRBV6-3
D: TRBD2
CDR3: ASSRTSGGALSTDTQY

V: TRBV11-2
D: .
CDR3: ASSFGRGTYEQY

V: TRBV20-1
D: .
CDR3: SAEDRRRVPNEQF

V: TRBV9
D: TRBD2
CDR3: ASSVGAGEGTDTQY

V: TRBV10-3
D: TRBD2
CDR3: AISELKRGGRSDTQY

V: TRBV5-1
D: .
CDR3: ASSLYKGPDEKLF

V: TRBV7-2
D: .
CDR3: ASSLSPLGVTDTQY

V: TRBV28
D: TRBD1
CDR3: ASSHDRERETQY

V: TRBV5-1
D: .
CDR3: ASRRDFNTGELF

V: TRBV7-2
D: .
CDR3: ASSLRREQF

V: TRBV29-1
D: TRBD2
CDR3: SVDSGSQETQY

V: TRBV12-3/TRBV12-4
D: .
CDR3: ASSLARVYSYT

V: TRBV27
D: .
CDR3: ASSFRGGSIGELF

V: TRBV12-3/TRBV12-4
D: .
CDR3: ASKFGGQSPLH

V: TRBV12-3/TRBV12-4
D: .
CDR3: ASSDDRETQY

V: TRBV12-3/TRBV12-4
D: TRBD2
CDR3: ASSVAAGVGPSYQETQY

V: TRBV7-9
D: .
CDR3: ASRTGIPGFETQY

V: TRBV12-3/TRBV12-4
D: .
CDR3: ASRLQGFGTGELF

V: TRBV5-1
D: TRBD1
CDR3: ASSSDGQGGSGYT

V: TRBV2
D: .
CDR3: ASSEQSNTEAF

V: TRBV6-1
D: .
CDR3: ASSERAYATNEELF

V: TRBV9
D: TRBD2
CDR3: ASSVDPSGAGTGELF

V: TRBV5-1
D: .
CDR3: ASSLRAGNTDTQY

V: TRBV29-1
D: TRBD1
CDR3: SVAQGAYEQY

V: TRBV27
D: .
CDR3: ASRSGFANEKLF

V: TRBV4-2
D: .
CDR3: ASSQEIKATQAGYGYT

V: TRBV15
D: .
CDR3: ATSGGGPGNEKLF

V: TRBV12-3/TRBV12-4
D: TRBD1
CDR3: ASSSGETGPPFYEQY

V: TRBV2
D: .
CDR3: ASRRGETPTNEKLF

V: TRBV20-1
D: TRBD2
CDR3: SAGRLAGGRYNEQF

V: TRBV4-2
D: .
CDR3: ASSQVGGTNEKLF

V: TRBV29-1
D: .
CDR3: SAWGRGEDGYT